These T cell receptor beta chains were read from a single sample in a study of blood T cell repertoires in COVID-19. Measured with immunoSEQ multiplex PCR; TCRdb has only the in-frame clones, and not every one. Of 150,000 to 200,000 clones listed, about 86% are singletons. Specimen: peripheral blood. The receptors here all came from a man aged 25-45 years with active or convalescent COVID-19. Each CDR3 is given with its conserved first and last residue. The D gene is left open where the match is weak. Clone size is shown for a subset of rows, as once, few, many or a class of expanded clone.

TRBJ2-3 - - TRBV4-1 CASSQGRGWTDTQYF TGCGCCAGCAGCCAAGGCAGGGGATGGACAGATACGCAGTATTTT
TRBJ2-6 TRBD1 - TRBV19 CASSGTGNSGANVLTF TGTGCCAGTAGTGGGACAGGGAACTCTGGGGCCAACGTCCTGACTTTC
TRBJ2-3 TRBD2 - TRBV19 CASSISTSGGAADTQYF TGTGCCAGTAGTATCTCCACTAGCGGGGGGGCCGCGGATACGCAGTATTTT
TRBJ2-7 - few TRBV2 CASSELEAILDDEQYF TGTGCCAGCAGTGAACTTGAGGCTATTCTAGATGACGAGCAGTACTTC
TRBJ2-3 - few TRBV5-4 CASSLDSDTQYF TGTGCCAGCAGCTTGGACAGCGATACGCAGTATTTT
TRBJ2-3 TRBD1 - TRBV12-3/TRBV12-4 CASTQQGDTQYF TGTGCCAGCACCCAACAGGGGGATACGCAGTATTTT
TRBJ2-1 TRBD2 once TRBV5-1 CASSSVAGGRTYEQFF TGCGCCAGCAGCTCTGTAGCGGGAGGACGTACATATGAGCAGTTCTTC
TRBJ2-5 - - TRBV19 CASSTYSDYEETQYF TGTGCCAGTAGTACGTACAGTGATTATGAGGAGACCCAGTACTTC
TRBJ1-5 - - TRBV2 CASSEAFTGSNQPQHF TGTGCCAGCAGTGAAGCCTTTACAGGCAGCAATCAGCCCCAGCATTTT
TRBJ2-1 TRBD2 - TRBV14 CASSQEVRTSGSYEQFF TGTGCCAGCAGCCAAGAGGTCCGGACTAGCGGGAGCTATGAGCAGTTCTTC
TRBJ1-6 TRBD1 - TRBV2 CASRRDSPNSPLHF TGTGCCAGCAGGCGGGACAGCCCCAATTCACCCCTCCACTTT
TRBJ2-7 TRBD1 - TRBV5-1 CASSWEQGSYYEQYF TGCGCCAGCAGCTGGGAACAGGGGTCGTACTACGAGCAGTACTTC
TRBJ2-3 TRBD2 - TRBV28 CASRTSGGGTWDTQYF TGTGCCAGCAGGACTAGCGGGGGGGGAACATGGGATACGCAGTATTTT
TRBJ2-7 - - TRBV29-1 CSVEGGQPYEQYF TGCAGCGTTGAAGGCGGACAGCCTTACGAGCAGTACTTC
TRBJ1-5 - - TRBV5-6 CASSTQGSNQPQHF TGTGCCAGCAGCACCCAGGGTTCCAATCAGCCCCAGCATTTT
TRBJ1-2 TRBD1 - TRBV24-1 CATSDSSGTGYGYTF TGTGCCACCAGTGATAGTTCCGGGACAGGCTATGGCTACACCTTC
TRBJ1-2 TRBD1 - TRBV27 CASSSDRGAGYGYTF TGTGCCAGCAGTTCGGACAGGGGGGCGGGCTATGGCTACACCTTC
TRBJ1-2 TRBD1 - TRBV27 CASSFGTGYGYTF TGTGCCAGCAGTTTCGGGACAGGGTATGGCTACACCTTC
TRBJ1-1 - - TRBV12-3/TRBV12-4 CASRARSAEAFF TGTGCCAGCAGGGCCAGATCCGCTGAAGCTTTCTTT